These 4 T cell receptor beta chains were all obtained from the same sample, sequenced in a study of blood T cell repertoires in COVID-19. Only in-frame clones appear in the TCRdb table, and some are missing; sequencing was by immunoSEQ multiplex PCR. The sample comprises about 220,000 clones, 80% to 90% of which are singletons, and roughly 3% rests with the top ten. Sample: PBMCs or T cells enriched from blood (not recorded which). The source is a woman between 18 and 29 years old in a cohort exposed to, infected with or recovered from COVID-19 (not recorded which).

This clone was counted once. The chain uses TRBV9 and TRBJ2-2, with D possibly being TRBD2 (5 bases). The CDR3 is 15 residues long. Germline V CDR1 and CDR2: SGDLS, YYNGEE. V lost 0 bases, J lost 1 base, and 7 bases lay in between. CDR3 in amino acids: CASSVDGMNTGELFF. In DNA, the CDR3 is TGTGCCAGCAGCGTAGACGGGATGAACACCGGGGAGCTGTTTTTT.

This chain joins TRBV4-1 and TRBJ2-4; D remains ambiguous. The CDR3 runs to 16 residues. Trimming removed 3 bases from V and 1 base from J, with 13 bases in between. CDR1 is MGHRA, CDR2 YSYEKL, per germline. This CDR3 reads CASSHLGREAKNIQYF. CDR3 DNA sequence: TGCGCCAGCAGCCACCTCGGTCGAGAGGCCAAAAACATTCAGTACTTC.

This clone was observed a single time. The rearrangement uses TRBV6-6 and TRBJ1-5; D gene unclear. CDR1 and CDR2 (germline): MNHNY, SVGAGI (reference sequence). This CDR3 is 15 amino acids long. The V and J ends lost 7 bases and 0 bases respectively, with 13 bases between them. The CDR3 region has the DNA TGTGCCAGCACCCTATGGGCTGATAGCAATCAGCCCCAGCATTTT. Residues: CASTLWADSNQPQHF.

In this sample, this clone turned up once. The chain links TRBV11-3 to TRBJ2-2, with TRBD1 identical over 11 bases. The CDR3 extends over 16 amino acids. Germline assignment: CDR1 SGHNT and CDR2 YENEEA. Trimming removed 5 bases from V and 5 bases from J; junction bases left unmatched: 7. CDR3: CASSPRTGGLTGELFF. The CDR3 coding sequence is TGTGCCAGCAGCCCCCGGACAGGGGGCCTTACCGGGGAGCTGTTTTTT.